This TCR beta chain derives from a study of blood T cells in healthy people across ages (dated by TCRdb to the mid-2010s). For the study in its entirety: In model experiments, template switching captured about one uniquely barcoded TCR beta cDNA molecule for every two T cells. The study measured age-related changes in TCR beta repertoire diversity using deep sequencing normalized with unique cDNA molecular identifiers. Four age groups were formed from the donors: young (average about 17 years), middle-aged (roughly 38), aged (62) and long-lived (82). To avoid experimental bias, donors of different ages were spread randomly across the sequencing lanes. Two additional independent replicas of 1 million unique cDNA reads from the same blood draw were analyzed for two donors (one aged 18 to 30 and one aged 80 or older).

Details on this clonotype: Its antigen remains undetermined. Base qualities are not recorded, but no much larger clone differs from it by a single base.

Library preparation was by 5' RACE. The sequencing machine was an Illumina HiSeq 2500. A second PCR of roughly 6 to 12 cycles was performed with a sample-barcoded 5' primer and a J-beta primer mix. A template-switch 5' adaptor carrying 12 random nucleotides introduced a unique molecular identifier onto each TCR beta cDNA molecule. Each sample yielded at least 2.5 million CDR3-containing paired-end reads. First-strand cDNA was synthesized from all RNA with the Mint cDNA synthesis kit, primed by a TRBC-specific oligonucleotide. Following uracil-DNA glycosylase treatment, all cDNA underwent a first 18-cycle PCR with the universal primers M1SS and BC2_uni_R. In the authors' own workflow: For normalization, 1 million high-quality reads, each with a distinct molecular identifier, were randomly selected from each sample. Instead of being binned into consensus sequences, reads that shared molecular identifiers were thrown out. MiTCR, set to a Q25 quality threshold and the strictest error-elimination algorithm, was used for CDR3 identification, clonotype clustering and error correction. A nonparametric unseen species model with Euler transformation was used to estimate lower-bound total TCR beta diversity. TCRdb cleaned the public reads at Q25 with fastp, built clones with MiXCR and kept in-frame beta chains. Rows merge per CDR3 protein into single entries with the most common DNA and genes. For this entry, the V and J calls and clone size follow TCRdb and not the study's own pipeline. The sample yields about 1,500,000 distinct CDR3 sequences; 25% to 30% were counted once. The ten largest clones take up roughly 8% of the sample.

Paper-wide results and their limitations: Estimates of total diversity from one million sequenced T cells were regarded as lower bounds and underestimates. As age increased, observed TCR beta diversity per million T cells dropped in a roughly linear way, and a significant reduction was already evident by age roughly 40. Observed TCR beta diversity correlated strongly with the percentage of naive T cells measured by flow cytometry. Compared with the aged group, the long-lived group had more naive CD4+ T cells, fewer expanded clones and increased TCR diversity, suggesting age selection. Donor CMV infection status was unknown, potentially confounding age-related changes in expanded clonotypes. Since profiling was done on bulk unsorted PBMCs, naive and antigen-experienced compartments could not be conclusively compared.

Measured from the cysteine to the phenylalanine, the CDR3 is 15 residues long. Solely the CDR3 DNA is kept, with 45 bases framed from the first base. Trimming at the junction amounts to 0 bases on V and 7 bases on J, and the germline ends lie 17 bases apart. For CDR1 and CDR2, the germline V gene lists SGHDT and YYEEEE. Systemically healthy Caucasian individuals from Russia, 39 in total and aged about 6 to 90 years, were included as donors. Around 9.7 milliliters of peripheral blood were collected from each donor into EDTA-treated Vacutainer tubes. Ficoll-Paque density-gradient centrifugation was used to isolate PBMCs, with at least 7 million obtained per sample. Trizol reagent was used to extract total RNA from PBMCs, with at least 6 micrograms per sample. For every donor, an aliquot of PBMCs went through flow cytometry to measure the percentages of naive CD45RAhigh/CD27high T cells.

The rearrangement combines TRBV5-6 with TRBJ2-7; TRBD2 could be the D gene, as 5 bases match. The source material was blood. This TCR derives from a woman aged 25 to 39 in good health. CDR3 sequence: CASSLVSLGGDEQYF. The DNA reads TGTGCCAGCAGCTTGGTATCTCTTGGAGGAGATGAGCAGTACTTC.